A selection of T cell receptor beta chains follows, all from one sample in a study of blood T cell repertoires in COVID-19. Clones were read by immunoSEQ multiplex PCR, and TCRdb kept only the in-frame ones, dropping some. The sample shows a few hundred thousand clones, 88% of them seen only once. The sequencing sample was made of peripheral blood. The source of these receptors is a young man with active or convalescent COVID-19. CDR3s include the opening cysteine and the closing phenylalanine or tryptophan.

v_gene: TRBV18
CDR3aa: CASSPPVRGIGGYTF

v_gene: TRBV2
CDR3aa: CASSELSSTEQYF

v_gene: TRBV12-5
CDR3aa: CASGLVGRGGGYNEQFF

v_gene: TRBV5-4
CDR3aa: CASSLGDMLRGEQYF

v_gene: TRBV6-5
CDR3aa: CASSYVQGLWYGYTF

v_gene: TRBV6-5
CDR3aa: CASSPYYRDGYEQYF

v_gene: TRBV10-3
CDR3aa: CAISESIGNTEAFF

v_gene: TRBV7-6
CDR3aa: CASSPGAGGIYEQYF

v_gene: TRBV4-1
CDR3aa: CASSQEGQGLSTSGANVLTF

v_gene: TRBV10-3
CDR3aa: CATKQDSPLHF

v_gene: TRBV19
CDR3aa: CASSDRVQETQYF

v_gene: TRBV4-1
CDR3aa: CASSPQQGAEAEAFF

v_gene: TRBV2
CDR3aa: CASSGTGYSYEQYF

v_gene: TRBV3-1/TRBV3-2
CDR3aa: CASSHWGTRRSADTQYF

v_gene: TRBV10-3
CDR3aa: CAIRASGNTGELFF

v_gene: TRBV5-4
CDR3aa: CASSLPGRGEQFF

v_gene: TRBV6-5
CDR3aa: CASRNGGSVNEQFF

v_gene: TRBV4-1
CDR3aa: CASSQTGTESNYGYTF

v_gene: TRBV19
CDR3aa: CASSLQPSSGNTIYF

v_gene: TRBV7-6
CDR3aa: CASSSIAGGRLDTQYF

v_gene: TRBV10-3
CDR3aa: CAISGGTGVGYTF

v_gene: TRBV13
CDR3aa: CASSKRGTGGDQPQHF

v_gene: TRBV6-1
CDR3aa: CASSEGGENTEAFF

v_gene: TRBV4-3
CDR3aa: CASSRVLDTEAFF

v_gene: TRBV6-2/TRBV6-3
CDR3aa: CASSWTTYQETQYF

v_gene: TRBV14
CDR3aa: CASSRTVNTEAFF

v_gene: TRBV5-4
CDR3aa: CASSNRLAGNTGELFF

v_gene: TRBV5-1
CDR3aa: CASSLAGMRLDSPLHF

v_gene: TRBV10-2
CDR3aa: CASRDGGWVYGYTF

v_gene: TRBV11-2
CDR3aa: CASSLEPGSSGANVLTF

v_gene: TRBV13
CDR3aa: CASSPNLRRTGGETQYF

v_gene: TRBV7-2
CDR3aa: CASSAMGGNEQFF

v_gene: TRBV11-2
CDR3aa: CASSLAGGHRGDTQYF

v_gene: TRBV13
CDR3aa: CASSSYRWTGQGMEQYF

v_gene: TRBV7-6
CDR3aa: CASSISGGTPYEQYF

v_gene: TRBV5-1
CDR3aa: CASSPPGQTEAFF

v_gene: TRBV10-3
CDR3aa: CAISEGQGIPYEQYF

v_gene: TRBV19
CDR3aa: CATLTGTGGRSNQPQHF

v_gene: TRBV4-3
CDR3aa: CASSQDGSARNQPQHF

v_gene: TRBV2
CDR3aa: CASSQTGFGTEAFF

v_gene: TRBV5-1
CDR3aa: CASSWGQGRTGELFF

v_gene: TRBV2
CDR3aa: CASSETRETSGPIQETQYF

v_gene: TRBV10-2
CDR3aa: CASSQGQGIVGLSGNTIYF

v_gene: TRBV6-5
CDR3aa: CASTVMSSYNSPLHF

v_gene: TRBV24-1
CDR3aa: CATRAGQITEQYF

v_gene: TRBV7-6
CDR3aa: CASSQGTSGNTGELFF

v_gene: TRBV4-1
CDR3aa: CASSQVSGITTGELFF

v_gene: TRBV18
CDR3aa: CASSPNRSYGYTF

v_gene: TRBV9
CDR3aa: CASSDPAQGINTGELFF

v_gene: TRBV6-5
CDR3aa: CASNIQGTGELFF

v_gene: TRBV4-2
CDR3aa: CASSQARFSGANVLTF

v_gene: TRBV13
CDR3aa: CASSGGRTEAFF

v_gene: TRBV10-3
CDR3aa: CAIAGNSRGLAGARSYNEQFF